This T cell receptor (beta chain) was recorded in a study of blood T cell repertoires in COVID-19. For the study at large: There were acute and convalescent COVID-19 samples, and they came from the United States, Italy and Spain. PBMCs, B-cell-depleted T cells, or T cells provided the cDNA or gDNA that made up the material.

This clone was seen just once. Original handling: Amplification of reference gene primers was used by the study to estimate nucleated cell counts. Sequenced by immunoSEQ multiplex PCR; TCRdb stores in-frame clones only, minus some. V, J and clone size derive from that table, while D and trimming were established from the DNA sequence. The data contain 30,000 to 40,000 clones, 88% of them seen just once; the ten biggest clones take up about 2.1%. V lost 5 bases, J lost 3 bases, and 6 bases stayed unmatched. Germline CDR1 and CDR2: SGHVS and FQNEAQ. This CDR3 comprises 15 residues. Sample: peripheral blood. The chain recombines TRBV7-8 with TRBJ1-5; the match to TRBD1 covers 8 bases. The clonotype originates from a human donor in a cohort sampled during active COVID-19. The CDR3 bases are TGTGCCAGCAGCCAGACAGGGGCCTTCAATCAGCCCCAGCATTTT. It codes for CASSQTGAFNQPQHF.